The 2 T cell receptor beta chains presented below share a single source sample, sequenced in a study of blood T cells in healthy people across ages. A J-beta primer mix and a sample-barcoded 5' primer were used in a second PCR of about 7 to 11 cycles. TCRdb reprocessed the 5' RACE reads with MiXCR, giving one entry per CDR3 protein. The sample carries 1.5 million to 2 million distinct CDR3 sequences, 28% recorded once. Sequencing was performed on blood. These receptors originate from a woman aged 25 to 45 in good health.

This clonotype was found a few times. This chain joins TRBV29-1 and TRBJ1-1; the D gene is possibly TRBD1 (5 bases). The CDR3 length is 11 residues. Trimming stripped 1 base from V and 8 bases from J, with 8 bases between. CDR1 SQVTM and CDR2 ANQGSEA come from the germline V gene. This chain's CDR3 is CSVEGRGEAFF. The CDR3 bases are TGCAGCGTTGAAGGGAGGGGAGAAGCTTTCTTT.

This clonotype was seen repeatedly, ten times or more. The rearrangement joins TRBV7-6 to TRBJ2-5; maybe TRBD2 (6 bases). V shed 5 bases and J shed 3 bases, with 16 bases lying between them. The CDR3 runs to 15 residues. The germline gives CDR1 SGHVS, CDR2 FNYEAQ. The CDR3 DNA follows: TGTGCCAGCAGCCCCGGGGGACGCAGGAAAGAGACCCAGTACTTC. Encoded protein: CASSPGGRRKETQYF.